This is a list of T cell receptor beta chains from one sample in a study of shared clonotypes between healthy human individuals. The table came from immunoSEQ multiplex PCR; TCRdb's copy has only in-frame clones and leaves some out. Of about 490,000 clones in the sample, 79% are singletons; the top ten hold approximately 12%. Sequenced: PBMCs. The source of these receptors is a woman in her 40s in good health. Some clones in this sample may be carry-over from other donors' samples. CDR3s include the opening cysteine and the closing phenylalanine or tryptophan. The size entry is marked missing in some rows and otherwise reads once, few, many or a size class.

>TRBJ2-7|TRBV5-4|.
CASSLVGGRASEQYF
>TRBJ2-1|TRBV10-2|few
CASSEGRVGYNEQFF
>TRBJ2-5|TRBV7-3|once
CASSLIRAETQYF
>TRBJ2-3|TRBV4-2|.
CASSQRLAGGPTDTQYF
>TRBJ1-1|TRBV29-1|.
CSVFQGPTEAFF
>TRBJ2-7|TRBV11-2|.
CASSPLLRGSSYEQYF
>TRBJ2-2|TRBV6-6|.
CASSYSGNTGELFF
>TRBJ1-2|TRBV28|few
CASRGTDSLGGYTF
>TRBJ1-5|TRBV5-8|.
CASSFGTGENQPQHF
>TRBJ2-1|TRBV10-3|.
CAISESAGGTYNEQFF
>TRBJ2-5|TRBV5-1|.
CASSLGRSQETQYF
>TRBJ2-2|TRBV29-1|.
CSVGTGVATGELFF
>TRBJ2-5|TRBV5-6|.
CASSRDRAWGTQYF
>TRBJ2-6|TRBV11-1|few
CASSLEAGANVLTF
>TRBJ2-2|TRBV6-1|.
CASSERGQVGTGELFF
>TRBJ2-3|TRBV4-3|.
CASSQWTGTRTDTQYF
>TRBJ2-7|TRBV28|.
CASRYRSYEQYF
>TRBJ2-2|TRBV6-1|.
CASSERGIRELFF
>TRBJ1-1|TRBV19|.
CASIAGPGVMNTEAFF